The sequence of this TCR beta chain was determined in a study of T cells in Graves' hyperthyroidism and ophthalmopathy. From RNA transcripts, TCR beta CDR3 regions were amplified. The TCR CDR3 was amplified in a first-round RT-PCR using the HTBI primer set. MiXCR was run by TCRdb on the multiplex PCR reads, yielding one entry per CDR3 protein. This sample yields about 520,000 distinct CDR3 sequences, of which roughly 25% are seen a single time; about 11% belongs to the top ten. J gave up 2 bases and V 5 bases, and 13 bases lay outside the gene matches. CDR3 size: 16 residues. The germline CDR1 and CDR2 sequences are DFQATT and SNEGSKA (reference sequence).

This sequence was found in a woman in her twenties or thirties with Graves' ophthalmopathy. V gene TRBV20-1 combines with J gene TRBJ1-2, with TRBD1 matching 8 bases. Sequencing was carried out using blood. The CDR3 nucleotides read TGCAGTGCTTTCCCAAAGGACAGGGATTACAACTATGGCTACACCTTC. Amino acid sequence: CSAFPKDRDYNYGYTF.